One sample yielded the 8 T cell receptor beta chains listed below, sequenced in a study of graft-versus-host responses after intestinal transplantation. The antigens of these receptors remain unknown. Using immunoSEQ multiplex PCR, the repertoire was profiled, and TCRdb retains in-frame clones only, with some absent. There are under 150,000 clones in the sample; approximately 92% occur only once, and roughly 0.17% lies in the top ten. This sample comprised unstimulated CD4+ T cells sorted from spleen or lymph node cells, obtained before intestinal transplant. The receptors derive from a human donor who received an intestinal transplant.

The chain links TRBV27 to TRBJ1-3, with TRBD1 matching 7 bases. Germline CDR1 MNHEY, CDR2 SMNVEV (reference sequence). CDR3 length equals 15 residues. V gave up 8 bases and J gave up 2 bases; unmatched junction bases: 9. The CDR3 DNA reads TGTGCCAGCTCTGCTCGCGGGACAGCTGGAAACACCATATATTTT. Translation: CASSARGTAGNTIYF.

The chain combines TRBV18 with TRBJ2-1, with 8 bases fitting TRBD2. J was trimmed by 7 bases and V by 2 bases; bases with no gene match: 10. CDR1 KGHSH and CDR2 LQKENI come from the germline V gene. CDR3 length equals 16 residues. CDR3 nucleotides: TGTGCCAGCTCACCAACCGGGACTAGTAAGAAAAATGAGCAGTTCTTC. Its protein is CASSPTGTSKKNEQFF.

The chain combines TRBV27 with TRBJ1-5; no clear D. CDR1 is MNHEY, CDR2 SMNVEV, per germline (reference sequence). With 6 bases removed from V and 0 bases from J, the gap between germline ends came to 9 bases. This CDR3 spans 14 amino acids. The CDR3 DNA sequence: TGTGCCAGCAGGCGGGAGTATAGCAATCAGCCCCAGCATTTT. This sequence encodes CASRREYSNQPQHF.

J is TRBJ2-1 and V is TRBV5-1; TRBD2 agrees at 10 bases. V shed 6 bases and J 4 bases; nucleotides not matched to a gene: 22. CDR3 length equals 20 residues. Germline V gene sequence: CDR1 SGHRS, CDR2 YFSETQ. The CDR3 DNA sequence: TGCGCCAGCACGACGGGGGGGCGTTCAGCGGGGGGGCCACGGTACAATGAGCAGTTCTTC. The encoded protein is CASTTGGRSAGGPRYNEQFF.

This chain joins TRBV12-5 and TRBJ1-1; D uncertain. The CDR3 is made up of 11 amino acids. V was trimmed by 6 bases and J by 2 bases, leaving 4 bases between them. Germline V gene data show CDR1 as LGHNT and CDR2 as FRNRAP. CDR3 in amino acids: CASGINTEAFF. The CDR3 region has the DNA TGTGCTAGTGGCATAAACACTGAAGCTTTCTTT.

This clone was recorded only once. The chain uses TRBV11-3 and TRBJ2-7; D is ambiguous. Trimming shortened V by 5 bases and J by 0 bases, and 11 bases separated the two germline ends. The CDR3 totals 14 residues. Per the germline V gene, CDR1 is SGHNT and CDR2 is YENEEA. The DNA of the CDR3 is TGTGCCAGCAGCGTTATGCGGAGCTCCTACGAGCAGTACTTC. Translation gives CASSVMRSSYEQYF.

The chain employs TRBV11-3 and TRBJ1-2, with D tentatively TRBD1 (6 bases). V lost 1 base and J lost 7, with 22 bases in between. The CDR3 totals 17 residues. Per germline, CDR1 SGHNT and CDR2 YENEEA. In DNA, the CDR3 is TGTGCCAGCAGCTTAGGGTTTGCGGGGGGCGCTGTTCCTGGCTACACCTTC. Translating gives CASSLGFAGGAVPGYTF.

The chain couples TRBV6-1 to TRBJ2-7; D might be TRBD1 (6 bases). This CDR3 is built from 12 residues. Germline values: CDR1 MNHNS, CDR2 SASEGT. V lost 2 bases and J 12 bases, leaving 14 bases between the germline ends. The CDR3 loop is CASSETGTIAYF. The CDR3 region has the DNA TGTGCCAGCAGTGAAACCGGGACAATAGCGTACTTC.